Presented here are 5 T cell receptor beta chains from one specimen sequenced in a study of PD-1 blockade in classical Hodgkin lymphoma (dated by TCRdb to the early 2020s). This specimen's time point label, interpreted: newly diagnosed, previously untreated cHL patient sample. A Miltenyi CD4+ T cell isolation kit was used for magnetic negative selection to purify CD4+ T cells from thawed PBMCs. Receptors were amplified or captured by the immunoSEQ multiplex PCR assay. TCRdb obtained this table from immuneACCESS and retained in-frame rearrangements with V and J assigned. These tables miss some clones; where compared with another copy, unresolved V genes account for less than half of the shortfall, and the remainder is unexplained. The sample table holds about 24,000 clones, of which less than 95% were seen once. The top ten clonotypes cover 0.5% to 0.6% of the sample. Sequencing was done on a sample of CD4+ T cells from blood. Every receptor here comes from a human donor with classical Hodgkin lymphoma.

The V gene is TRBV7-9, the J gene TRBJ2-2, with D perhaps TRBD1 or TRBD2 (6 bases each). The CDR3 length is 16 residues. V lost 5 bases and J lost 5, with 18 bases in between. CDR1 and CDR2 (germline): SEHNR, FQNEAQ (reference sequence). The CDR3 region is CASSRGQGIRTGELFF. In nucleotides, the CDR3 is TGTGCCAGCAGCCGGGGGCAGGGAATAAGGACCGGGGAGCTGTTTTTT. Looking up the rest from reference TRBV7-9 and TRBJ2-2 gives the full variable domain: DTGVSQNPRHKITKRGQNVTFRCDPISEHNRLYWYRQTLGQGPEFLTYFQNEAQLEKSRLLSDRFSAERPKGSFSTLEIQRTEQGDSAMYLCASSRGQGIRTGELFFGEGSRLTVL.

This chain joins TRBV7-2 and TRBJ2-1; TRBD2 aligns across 7 bases. CDR1 is SGHTA and CDR2 is FQGNSA in the germline V gene. V lost 5 bases, J lost 8 bases, and 12 bases stayed unmatched. The CDR3 totals 15 residues. The CDR3 region has the DNA TGTGCCAGCAGCCGCAGTGGAGCGGGGTATGATGAGCAGTTCTTC. As protein: CASSRSGAGYDEQFF.

The chain joins TRBV5-6 to TRBJ2-5, with unresolved D. CDR1 and CDR2 from the germline V gene are SGHDT and YYEEEE. V was cut by 3 bases and J by 1 base, with 7 bases left in between. CDR3 length: 13 residues. The CDR3 DNA reads as TGTGCCAGCAGCTCCTGGACCCAAGAGACCCAGTACTTC. Amino acid sequence: CASSSWTQETQYF.

This chain uses TRBV7-2 with TRBJ1-2, with D hard to call. Trimming removed 1 base from V and 4 bases from J, with 10 bases in between. The CDR3 sequence is 14 residues long. Germline CDR1 and CDR2: SGHTA and FQGNSA. CDR3 sequence reads: CASSLGWTAYGYTF. In DNA, the CDR3 is TGTGCCAGCAGCTTAGGCTGGACGGCCTATGGCTACACCTTC.

The V gene is TRBV7-2, the J gene TRBJ2-7; unclear D gene. CDR3 length: 13 amino acids. Trimming shortened V by 0 bases and J by 0 bases, and 3 bases separated the two germline ends. In germline, CDR1 is SGHTA, CDR2 FQGNSA. CDR3 nucleotides: TGTGCCAGCAGCTTAGCGGCCTCCTACGAGCAGTACTTC. This encodes CASSLAASYEQYF. Supplemented by reference TRBV7-2 and TRBJ2-7, the full variable domain reads GAGVSQSPSNKVTEKGKDVELRCDPISGHTALYWYRQSLGQGLEFLIYFQGNSAPDKSGLPSDRFSAERTGGSVSTLTIQRTQQEDSAVYLCASSLAASYEQYFGPGTRLTVT.